A single sample gave rise to the 21 T cell receptor beta chains below, sequenced in a study of blood T cell repertoires in COVID-19 (dated by TCRdb to 2020 to 2021). Library creation used the immunoSEQ multiplex PCR assay. Imported from immuneACCESS, the table was reduced by TCRdb to in-frame sequences with V and J called. These copies leave out some clones; in studies compared against another copy, an unresolved V gene accounts for under half, and the cause of the remainder is not known. This sample lists about 72,000 clones; over 80% were detected once. The ten largest make up approximately 18% of the sample. Sequencing input: peripheral blood. These receptors all stem from a human donor in a cohort sampled during active COVID-19.

This sequence joins TRBV7-2 and TRBJ1-1; possible D gene TRBD1, 5 bases. Per the germline V gene, CDR1 is SGHTA and CDR2 is FQGNSA. The CDR3 is 14 amino acids. Between the trimmed V and J ends, which lost 6 bases and 11 bases, there was a span of 22 bases. In DNA form, the CDR3 reads TGTGCCAGCAGTTCGCGGGGCATTTGGTATGAGGCTTTCTTT. It specifies CASSSRGIWYEAFF.

The chain has TRBV2 and TRBJ1-5; D remains ambiguous. Deletions cut 8 bases from V and 4 bases from J, with 12 bases between. CDR3 length equals 13 residues. Germline CDR1 and CDR2: SNHLY and FYNNEI. CDR3 protein: CASRDTLNQPQHF. DNA for the CDR3: TGTGCCAGCCGGGATACCCTTAATCAGCCCCAGCATTTT.

The chain combines TRBV28 with TRBJ2-7; maybe TRBD1 (5 bases). This CDR3 spans 15 amino acids. Germline V CDR1 and CDR2: MDHEN, SYDVKM. The germline V and J ends were trimmed by 6 bases and 3 bases, with 18 bases remaining between them. CDR3 protein: CASRKGIRKGYEQYF. The CDR3 DNA reads TGTGCCAGCAGGAAGGGGATTCGAAAGGGCTACGAGCAGTACTTC.

V gene TRBV6-2 or TRBV6-3 combines with J gene TRBJ1-1; a weak D match, TRBD1 (5 bases). V was cut by 2 bases and J by 1 base, with 8 bases left in between. Germline lookup yields CDR1 MNHEY and CDR2 SVGEGT. CDR3 length: 14 residues. The CDR3 loop reads CASSYPTGNTEAFF. The CDR3 DNA is TGTGCCAGCAGTTACCCCACAGGGAACACTGAAGCTTTCTTT.

This clone was observed a single time. The V gene is TRBV2, the J gene TRBJ1-1; tentatively, D is TRBD1 (6 bases). The CDR3 contains 13 residues. Trimming stripped 4 bases from V and 1 base from J, with 7 bases between. Looked up from germline, CDR1 is SNHLY and CDR2 is FYNNEI. DNA of the CDR3: TGTGCCAGCAGTGGACAGGAGAACACTGAAGCTTTCTTT. This translates into CASSGQENTEAFF.

This sequence joins TRBV5-1 and TRBJ2-2; 8 bases are shared with TRBD1. The germline V gene encodes CDR1 SGHRS and CDR2 YFSETQ. This CDR3 contains 16 residues. Trimming cost V 6 bases and J 1 base; bases outside gene matches: 8. The CDR3 spells CASTSDDRGNTGELFF. The CDR3 DNA reads TGCGCCAGCACCTCCGACGACAGGGGGAACACCGGGGAGCTGTTTTTT.

The rearrangement uses TRBV9 and TRBJ2-1; 7 bases match TRBD2. This CDR3 is 13 amino acids long. The junction had 2 bases not matched to a gene; V was cut back by 4 bases and J by 4 bases. CDR1 SGDLS and CDR2 YYNGEE come from the germline V gene. CDR3: CASSLGLYNEQFF. CDR3 DNA: TGTGCCAGCAGCCTGGGACTATACAATGAGCAGTTCTTC.

A few counts support this clone. The chain carries TRBV27 and TRBJ1-3, with 7 bases matching TRBD1. The junction had 8 bases not matched to a gene; V was cut back by 6 bases and J by 6 bases. Germline V lookup: CDR1 MNHEY, CDR2 SMNVEV (reference sequence). The CDR3 runs to 14 residues. The CDR3 reads CASRAQGIENTIYF. As DNA, the CDR3 is TGTGCCAGCAGGGCACAGGGGATAGAAAACACCATATATTTT.

The chain has TRBV11-2 and TRBJ1-1; possibly TRBD1 for D (6 bases). This CDR3 contains 14 residues. Trimming removed 2 bases at V and 6 bases at J, with 13 bases between. Germline CDR1 is SGHAT and CDR2 is FQNNGV. CDR3 nucleotides: TGTGCCAGCAGCTTAAACAGGGTATCCGCTGAAGCTTTCTTT. Amino acid sequence: CASSLNRVSAEAFF.

The chain employs TRBV7-2 and TRBJ1-3; D possibly corresponds to TRBD1 (6 bases). The CDR3 is 15 amino acids. Trimming cost V 5 bases and J 2 bases, with 13 bases left between them. CDR1 and CDR2 (germline): SGHTA, FQGNSA. The CDR3 region has the DNA TGTGCCAGCAGCCTAAGGGGGGGGGCTGGAAACACCATATATTTT. It encodes CASSLRGGAGNTIYF.

Here the CDR3 DNA reads TGTGCCAGCAGAGGGACCGGGGGGGAGCAGTACTTC. It specifies CASRGTGGEQYF. The chain is built from TRBV6-5 and TRBJ2-7; TRBD2 agrees at 7 bases. CDR1 MNHEY and CDR2 SVGAGI come from the germline V gene. This CDR3 has 12 amino acids. The trim removed 6 bases at V and 7 bases at J, leaving 6 bases unmatched.

The chain joins TRBV2 to TRBJ1-2; D possibly corresponds to TRBD1 (5 bases). This CDR3 has 13 amino acids. Germline V CDR1 and CDR2: SNHLY, FYNNEI. V gave up 5 bases and J gave up 5 bases, with 12 bases separating them. The CDR3 loop reads CASSLDRDYGYTF. In DNA, the CDR3 is TGTGCCAGCAGTTTAGACAGAGATTATGGCTACACCTTC.

The gene calls are TRBV4-3 and TRBJ1-5, with a possible D match to TRBD1 (5 bases). The V gene lost 3 bases and the J gene lost 5 bases, with 8 bases spanning the gap. This CDR3 contains 13 residues. The germline CDR1 and CDR2 sequences are LGHNA and YSLEER. The CDR3 nucleotides read TGCGCCAGCAGCCATCAGGGCCATCAGCCCCAGCATTTT. Protein product: CASSHQGHQPQHF.

Only a few counts were recorded for this clone. The chain combines TRBV3-1 (or the pseudogene TRBV3-2) with TRBJ1-5; D is perhaps TRBD1 (6 bases). Deletions cut 4 bases from V and 9 bases from J, with 13 bases between. Germline assignment: CDR1 LGHDT and CDR2 YNNKEL (reference sequence). CDR3 length equals 13 residues. CDR3 sequence reads: CASSPGGDGPQHF. The CDR3, as DNA: TGTGCCAGCAGCCCGGGGGGCGATGGGCCCCAGCATTTT.

The gene calls are TRBV7-9 and TRBJ2-1; 10 bases agree with TRBD1. With 5 bases clipped from V and 9 bases from J, the junction kept 13 bases outside the gene matches. The germline CDR1 and CDR2 sequences are SEHNR and FQNEAQ (reference sequence). The CDR3 has 16 residues. The CDR3 reads CASSPLPGTGVTEQFF. The CDR3, as DNA: TGTGCCAGCAGCCCCCTTCCCGGGACAGGGGTAACTGAGCAGTTCTTC.

This chain uses TRBV30 with TRBJ2-7, with TRBD1 matching 7 bases. There are 12 residues in the CDR3. The V and J ends lost 3 bases and 4 bases, in that order; junction bases with no gene match: 3. CDR1 and CDR2 from the germline V gene are GTSNPN and SVGIG (reference sequence). This CDR3 reads CAWSRQGYEQYF. The CDR3 nucleotides are TGTGCCTGGAGCCGACAGGGTTACGAGCAGTACTTC. The full variable domain, completed using reference TRBV30 and TRBJ2-7, is SQTIHQWPATLVQPVGSPLSLECTVEGTSNPNLYWYRQAAGRGLQLLFYSVGIGQISSEVPQNLSASRPQDRQFILSSKKLLLSDSGFYLCAWSRQGYEQYFGPGTRLTVT.

The chain is built from TRBV5-6 and TRBJ1-4, with 10 bases that match TRBD1. After removal of 4 bases from V and 4 bases from J, the junction contained 4 bases not matched to a gene. Germline CDR1 SGHDT, CDR2 YYEEEE. The CDR3 sequence is 15 residues long. CDR3 in amino acids: CASSLDRGFNEKLFF. CDR3 sequence (DNA): TGTGCCAGCAGCCTGGACAGGGGGTTTAATGAAAAACTGTTTTTT.

This clone was found a few times. One end of the junction fails to match germline, which may point to a read error. The chain combines TRBV6-2 or TRBV6-3 with TRBJ1-2, with 7 bases matching TRBD1. The CDR3 is made up of 13 amino acids. Germline V gene lookup returns CDR1 MNHEY and CDR2 SVGEGT. The CDR3 DNA reads as TGTGCCAGCACTTACAGGGGCAACGACGGCTACACCTTC. This sequence encodes CASTYRGNDGYTF.

The rearrangement uses TRBV19 and TRBJ2-6; 10 bases match TRBD1. There are 18 residues in the CDR3. V shed 0 bases, J shed 0 bases, and the junction held 2 bases outside the gene matches. Germline V gene sequence: CDR1 LNHDA, CDR2 SQIVND (reference sequence). CDR3 coding DNA: TGTGCCAGTAGTATAGATGGACAGGGGGTCTCTGGGGCCAACGTCCTGACTTTC. The encoded protein is CASSIDGQGVSGANVLTF.

This clone was counted a few times. This chain connects TRBV9 to TRBJ2-7; possibly TRBD1 for D (6 bases). Germline loops: CDR1 SGDLS, CDR2 YYNGEE. Trimming left V 3 bases short and J 0 bases short, with 10 bases between. The CDR3 covers 14 residues. The CDR3 region is CASSGTVSSYEQYF. CDR3 nucleotides: TGTGCCAGCAGCGGGACAGTCAGCTCCTACGAGCAGTACTTC.

This sequence joins TRBV5-1 and TRBJ2-7; D gene uncertain. CDR3 length: 14 amino acids. V lost 0 bases, J lost 3 bases, and 10 bases lay in between. Germline V gives CDR1 SGHRS, CDR2 YFSETQ. The CDR3 reads CASSLAADYYEQYF. The DNA for the CDR3 is TGCGCCAGCAGCTTGGCTGCGGATTACTACGAGCAGTACTTC.